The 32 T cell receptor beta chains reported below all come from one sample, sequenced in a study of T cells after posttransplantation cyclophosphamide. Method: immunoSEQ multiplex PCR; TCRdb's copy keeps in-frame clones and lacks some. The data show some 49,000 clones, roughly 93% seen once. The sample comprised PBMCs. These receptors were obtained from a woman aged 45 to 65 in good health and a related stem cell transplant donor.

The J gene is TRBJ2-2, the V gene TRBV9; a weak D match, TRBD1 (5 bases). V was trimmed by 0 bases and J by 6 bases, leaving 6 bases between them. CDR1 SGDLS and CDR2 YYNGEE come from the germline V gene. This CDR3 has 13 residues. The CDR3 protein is CASSVGGPGELFF. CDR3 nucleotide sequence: TGTGCCAGCAGCGTAGGGGGCCCCGGGGAGCTGTTTTTT.

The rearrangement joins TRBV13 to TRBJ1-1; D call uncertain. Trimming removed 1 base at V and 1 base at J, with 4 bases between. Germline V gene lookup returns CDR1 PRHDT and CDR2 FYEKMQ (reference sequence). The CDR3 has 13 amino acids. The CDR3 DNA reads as TGTGCCAGCAGCTTAGACGGGAACACTGAAGCTTTCTTT. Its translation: CASSLDGNTEAFF.

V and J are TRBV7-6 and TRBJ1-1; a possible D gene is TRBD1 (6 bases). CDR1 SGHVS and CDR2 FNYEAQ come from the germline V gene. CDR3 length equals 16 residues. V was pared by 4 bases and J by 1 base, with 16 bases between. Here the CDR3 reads CASSSIVWGPNTEAFF. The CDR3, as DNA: TGTGCCAGCAGCTCTATAGTGTGGGGGCCGAACACTGAAGCTTTCTTT.

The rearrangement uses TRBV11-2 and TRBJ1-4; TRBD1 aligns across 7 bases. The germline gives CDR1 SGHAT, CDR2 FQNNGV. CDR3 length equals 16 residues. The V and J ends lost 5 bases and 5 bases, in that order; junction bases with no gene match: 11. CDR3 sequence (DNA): TGTGCCAGCAGCCTGGACCCCGGGACAGTGAATGAAAAACTGTTTTTT. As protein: CASSLDPGTVNEKLFF.

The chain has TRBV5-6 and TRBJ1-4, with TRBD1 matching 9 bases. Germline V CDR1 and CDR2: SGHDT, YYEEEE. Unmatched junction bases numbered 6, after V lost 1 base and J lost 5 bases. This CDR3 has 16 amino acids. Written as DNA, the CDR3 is TGTGCCAGCAGCTTGCTCCGGGACAGGGTCAATGAAAAACTGTTTTTT. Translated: CASSLLRDRVNEKLFF.

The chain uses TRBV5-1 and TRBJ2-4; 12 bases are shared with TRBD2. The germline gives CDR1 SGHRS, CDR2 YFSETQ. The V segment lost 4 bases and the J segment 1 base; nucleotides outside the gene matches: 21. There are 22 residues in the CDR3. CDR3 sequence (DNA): TGCGCCAGCAGCGCAGAGGGGACTAGCGGGTCTTTAGACGCGGGGGCCAAAAACATTCAGTACTTC. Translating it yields CASSAEGTSGSLDAGAKNIQYF. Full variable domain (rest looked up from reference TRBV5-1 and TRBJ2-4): KAGVTQTPRYLIKTRGQQVTLSCSPISGHRSVSWYQQTPGQGLQFLFEYFSETQRNKGNFPGRFSGRQFSNSRSEMNVSTLELGDSALYLCASSAEGTSGSLDAGAKNIQYFGAGTRLSVL.

The DNA for the CDR3 is TGCGCCAGCAGCCAAGCCCGAAGCGGGACCTTTAACACCGGGGAGCTGTTTTTT. It codes for CASSQARSGTFNTGELFF. This chain connects TRBV4-1 to TRBJ2-2; 7 nucleotides line up with TRBD2. The junction had 10 bases not matched to a gene; V was cut back by 1 base and J by 2 bases. Germline V lookup: CDR1 MGHRA, CDR2 YSYEKL. The CDR3 extends over 18 amino acids.

CDR3 loop: CASSDRTGLGGYTF. The CDR3 DNA follows: TGTGCCAGCTCTGACAGGACAGGGCTGGGGGGCTACACCTTC. V is TRBV9 and J is TRBJ1-2; 8 bases line up with TRBD1. V lost 7 bases and J lost 8; bases outside the gene matches: 13. The CDR3 has 14 residues. In germline, CDR1 is SGDLS, CDR2 YYNGEE.

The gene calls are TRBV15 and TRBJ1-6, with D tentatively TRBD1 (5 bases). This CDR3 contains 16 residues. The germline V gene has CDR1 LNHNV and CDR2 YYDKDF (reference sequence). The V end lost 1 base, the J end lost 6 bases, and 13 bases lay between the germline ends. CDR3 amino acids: CATSRAQGTRNSPLHF. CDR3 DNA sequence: TGTGCCACCAGCAGAGCTCAGGGCACCCGTAATTCACCCCTCCACTTT.

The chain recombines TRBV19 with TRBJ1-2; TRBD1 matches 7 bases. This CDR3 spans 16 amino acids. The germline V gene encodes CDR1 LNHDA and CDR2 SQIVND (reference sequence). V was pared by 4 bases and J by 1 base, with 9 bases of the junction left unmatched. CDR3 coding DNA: TGTGCCAGTAGTACGACGACAGGGTGGAGTAACTATGGCTACACCTTC. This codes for CASSTTTGWSNYGYTF.

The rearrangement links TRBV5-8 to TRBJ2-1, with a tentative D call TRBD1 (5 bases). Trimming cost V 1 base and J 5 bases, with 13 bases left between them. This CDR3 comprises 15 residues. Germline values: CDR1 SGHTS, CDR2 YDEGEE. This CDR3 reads CASSLYLGQDNEQFF. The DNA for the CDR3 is TGTGCCAGCAGCTTGTATTTGGGGCAGGACAATGAGCAGTTCTTC.

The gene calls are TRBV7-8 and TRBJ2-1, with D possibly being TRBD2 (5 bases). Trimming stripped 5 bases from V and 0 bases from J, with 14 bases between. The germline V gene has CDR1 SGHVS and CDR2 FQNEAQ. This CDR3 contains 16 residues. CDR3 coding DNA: TGTGCCAGCAGCATACTAGGGATGAGCTCCTACAATGAGCAGTTCTTC. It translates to CASSILGMSSYNEQFF.

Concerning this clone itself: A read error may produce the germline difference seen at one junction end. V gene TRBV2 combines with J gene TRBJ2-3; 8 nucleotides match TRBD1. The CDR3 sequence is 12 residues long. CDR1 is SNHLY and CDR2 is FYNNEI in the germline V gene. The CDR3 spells CAGWQGANTQYF. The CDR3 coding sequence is TGCGCCGGTTGGCAGGGGGCAAATACGCAGTATTTT.

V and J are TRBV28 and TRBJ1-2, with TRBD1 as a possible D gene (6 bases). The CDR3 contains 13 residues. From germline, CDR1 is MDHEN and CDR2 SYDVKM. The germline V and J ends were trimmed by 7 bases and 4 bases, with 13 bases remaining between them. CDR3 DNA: TGTGCCAGCATCCCGGACAGCTCCTATGGCTACACCTTC. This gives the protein CASIPDSSYGYTF.

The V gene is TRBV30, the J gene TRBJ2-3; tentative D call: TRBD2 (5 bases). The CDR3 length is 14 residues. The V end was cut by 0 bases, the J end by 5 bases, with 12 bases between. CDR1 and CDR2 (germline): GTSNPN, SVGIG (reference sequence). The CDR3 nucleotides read TGTGCCTGGAGTGTGTTGGTGGGAGTAGATACGCAGTATTTT. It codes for CAWSVLVGVDTQYF. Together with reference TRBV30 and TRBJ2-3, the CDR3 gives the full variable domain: SQTIHQWPATLVQPVGSPLSLECTVEGTSNPNLYWYRQAAGRGLQLLFYSVGIGQISSEVPQNLSASRPQDRQFILSSKKLLLSDSGFYLCAWSVLVGVDTQYFGPGTRLTVL.

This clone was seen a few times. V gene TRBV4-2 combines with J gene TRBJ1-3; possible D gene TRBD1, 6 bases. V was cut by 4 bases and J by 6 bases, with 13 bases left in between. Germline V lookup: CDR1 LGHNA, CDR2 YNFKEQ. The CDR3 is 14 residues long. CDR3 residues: CASSPGERQNTIYF. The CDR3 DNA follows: TGTGCCAGCAGCCCAGGGGAGCGACAAAACACCATATATTTT.

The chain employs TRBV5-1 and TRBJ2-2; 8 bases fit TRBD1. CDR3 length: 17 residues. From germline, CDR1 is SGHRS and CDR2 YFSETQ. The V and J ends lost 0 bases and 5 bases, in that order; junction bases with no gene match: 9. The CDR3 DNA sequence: TGCGCCAGCAGCTTGGTTTCTCAGGGGGCAAGTACCGGGGAGCTGTTTTTT. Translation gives CASSLVSQGASTGELFF.

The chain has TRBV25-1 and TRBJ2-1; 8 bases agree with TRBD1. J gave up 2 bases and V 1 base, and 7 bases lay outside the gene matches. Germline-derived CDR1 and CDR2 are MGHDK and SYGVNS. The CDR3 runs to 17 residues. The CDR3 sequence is CASSESTLTGAYNEQFF. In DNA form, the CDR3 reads TGTGCCAGCAGTGAATCGACATTGACAGGGGCCTACAATGAGCAGTTCTTC.

The CDR3, as DNA: TGTGCCAGCAGTGTACTACCAGACAGTTCCTACGAGCAGTACTTC. Its protein product is CASSVLPDSSYEQYF. This rearrangement joins TRBV27 to TRBJ2-7; possible D gene TRBD1, 5 bases. The germline V gene has CDR1 MNHEY and CDR2 SMNVEV (reference sequence). V was trimmed by 5 bases and J by 1 base, leaving 15 bases between them. This CDR3 is built from 15 residues.

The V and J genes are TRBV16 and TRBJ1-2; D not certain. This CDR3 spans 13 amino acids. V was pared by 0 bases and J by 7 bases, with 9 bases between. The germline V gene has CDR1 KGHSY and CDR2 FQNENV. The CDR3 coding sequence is TGTGCCAGCAGCCAATCTCCGGTGAGTGGCTACACCTTC. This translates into CASSQSPVSGYTF.

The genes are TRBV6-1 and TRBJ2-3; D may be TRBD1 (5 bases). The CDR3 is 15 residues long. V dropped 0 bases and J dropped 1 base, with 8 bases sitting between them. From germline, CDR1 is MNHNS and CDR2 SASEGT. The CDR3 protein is CASSEAQGGTDTQYF. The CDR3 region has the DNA TGTGCCAGCAGTGAAGCCCAGGGCGGCACAGATACGCAGTATTTT.

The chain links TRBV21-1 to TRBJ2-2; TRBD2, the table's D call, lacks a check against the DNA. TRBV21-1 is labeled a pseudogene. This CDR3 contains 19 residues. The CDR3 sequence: CASSIKGVSGASITGELFF. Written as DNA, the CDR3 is TGTGCCAGCAGCATAAAGGGGGTTAGCGGGGCTTCTATCACCGGGGAGCTGTTTTTT.

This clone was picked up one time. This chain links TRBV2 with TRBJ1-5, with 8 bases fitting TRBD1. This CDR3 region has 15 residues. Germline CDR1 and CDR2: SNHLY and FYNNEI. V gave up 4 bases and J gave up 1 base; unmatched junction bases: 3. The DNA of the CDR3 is TGTGCCAGCAGTGGTGACAGGGGAAGCAATCAGCCCCAGCATTTT. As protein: CASSGDRGSNQPQHF.

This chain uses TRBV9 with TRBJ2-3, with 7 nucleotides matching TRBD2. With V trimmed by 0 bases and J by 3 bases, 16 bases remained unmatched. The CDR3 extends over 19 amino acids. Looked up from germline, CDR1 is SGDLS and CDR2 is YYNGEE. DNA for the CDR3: TGTGCCAGCAGCGTAGCCGCAGGGTGGGGACTACCAATAACAGATACGCAGTATTTT. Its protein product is CASSVAAGWGLPITDTQYF.

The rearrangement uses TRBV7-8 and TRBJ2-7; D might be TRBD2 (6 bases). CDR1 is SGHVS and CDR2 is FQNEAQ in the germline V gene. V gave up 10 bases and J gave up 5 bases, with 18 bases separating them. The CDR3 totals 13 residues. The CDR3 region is CATGGDRGDEQYF. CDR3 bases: TGTGCCACCGGAGGGGATAGGGGAGACGAGCAGTACTTC. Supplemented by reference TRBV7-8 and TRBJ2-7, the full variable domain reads GAGVSQSPRYKVAKRGQDVALRCDPISGHVSLFWYQQALGQGPEFLTYFQNEAQLDKSGLPSDRFFAERPEGSVSTLKIQRTQQEDSAVYLCATGGDRGDEQYFGPGTRLTVT.

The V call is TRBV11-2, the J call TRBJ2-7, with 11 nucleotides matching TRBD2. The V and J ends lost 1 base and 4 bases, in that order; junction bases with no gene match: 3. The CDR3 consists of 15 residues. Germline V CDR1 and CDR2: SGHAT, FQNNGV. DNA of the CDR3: TGTGCCAGCAGCTTAGGGGCTAGCGGGGGGTACGAGCAGTACTTC. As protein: CASSLGASGGYEQYF.

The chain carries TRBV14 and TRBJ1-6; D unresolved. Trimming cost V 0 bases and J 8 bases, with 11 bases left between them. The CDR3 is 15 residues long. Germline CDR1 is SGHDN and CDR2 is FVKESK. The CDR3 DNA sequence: TGTGCCAGCAGCCAAGAACAACAGATCTATTCACCCCTCCACTTT. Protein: CASSQEQQIYSPLHF.

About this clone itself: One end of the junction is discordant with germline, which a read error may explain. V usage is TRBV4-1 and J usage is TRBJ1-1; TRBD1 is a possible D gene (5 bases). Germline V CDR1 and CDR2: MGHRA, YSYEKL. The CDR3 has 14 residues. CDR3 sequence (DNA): TGCGCCAGCAATCCTAAGGCAGGGAACGCTGAAGCTTTCTTT. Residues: CASNPKAGNAEAFF.

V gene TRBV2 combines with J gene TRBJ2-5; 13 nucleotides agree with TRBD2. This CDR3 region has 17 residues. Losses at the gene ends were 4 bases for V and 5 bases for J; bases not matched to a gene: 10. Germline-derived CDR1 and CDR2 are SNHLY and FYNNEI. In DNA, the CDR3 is TGTGCCAGCAGTGCTGGAGGACTAGCGGGAGAGGCGGAGACCCAGTACTTC. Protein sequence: CASSAGGLAGEAETQYF.

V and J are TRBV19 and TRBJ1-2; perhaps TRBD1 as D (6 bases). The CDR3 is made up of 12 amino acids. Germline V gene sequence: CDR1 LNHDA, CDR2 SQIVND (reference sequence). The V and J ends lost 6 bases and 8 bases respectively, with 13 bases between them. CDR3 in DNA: TGTGCCAGTAGCCCAGGGGAATACGGCTACACCTTC. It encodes CASSPGEYGYTF.

CDR3 bases: TGTGCCAGTACCTCAGGAGCGGACAGTCGGTATAGCGAGCAGTACTTC. Protein: CASTSGADSRYSEQYF. J is TRBJ2-7 and V is TRBV19, with a weak D call TRBD1 (6 bases). CDR3 length: 16 residues. With 7 bases removed from V and 6 bases from J, the gap between germline ends came to 25 bases. Looked up from germline, CDR1 is LNHDA and CDR2 is SQIVND (reference sequence).

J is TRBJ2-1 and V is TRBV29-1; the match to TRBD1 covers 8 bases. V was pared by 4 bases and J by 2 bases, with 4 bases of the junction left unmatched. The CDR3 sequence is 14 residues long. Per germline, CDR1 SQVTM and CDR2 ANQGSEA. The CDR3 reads CSVVDRGPYNEQFF. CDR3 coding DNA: TGCAGCGTTGTAGACAGGGGCCCCTACAATGAGCAGTTCTTC.